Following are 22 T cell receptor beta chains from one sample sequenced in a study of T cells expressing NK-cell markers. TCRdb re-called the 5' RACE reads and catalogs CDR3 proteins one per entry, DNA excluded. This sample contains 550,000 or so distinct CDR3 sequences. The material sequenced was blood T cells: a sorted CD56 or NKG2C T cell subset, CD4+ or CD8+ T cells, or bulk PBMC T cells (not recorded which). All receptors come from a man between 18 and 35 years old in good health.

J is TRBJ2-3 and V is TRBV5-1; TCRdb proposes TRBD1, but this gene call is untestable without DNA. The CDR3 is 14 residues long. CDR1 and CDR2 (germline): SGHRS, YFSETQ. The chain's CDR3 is CASSAGTGPRAQYF.

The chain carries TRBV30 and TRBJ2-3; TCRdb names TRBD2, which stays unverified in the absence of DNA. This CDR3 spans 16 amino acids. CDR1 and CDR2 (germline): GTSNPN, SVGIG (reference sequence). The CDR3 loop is CAWIYPTSAYTDTQYF.

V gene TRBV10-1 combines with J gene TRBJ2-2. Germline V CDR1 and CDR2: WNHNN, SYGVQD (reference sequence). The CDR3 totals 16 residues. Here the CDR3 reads CASSELRVEDTGELFF.

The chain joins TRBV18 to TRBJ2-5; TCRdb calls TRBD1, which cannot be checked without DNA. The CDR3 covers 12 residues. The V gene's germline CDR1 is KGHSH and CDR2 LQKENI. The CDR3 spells CASSPPGETQYF.

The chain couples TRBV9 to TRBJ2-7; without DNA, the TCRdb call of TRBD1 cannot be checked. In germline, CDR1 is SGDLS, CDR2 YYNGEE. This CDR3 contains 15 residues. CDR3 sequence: CASSGGPGTTYEQYF. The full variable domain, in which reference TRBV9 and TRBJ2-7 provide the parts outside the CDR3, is DSGVTQTPKHLITATGQRVTLRCSPRSGDLSVYWYQQSLDQGLQFLIQYYNGEERAKGNILERFSAQQFPDLHSELNLSSLELGDSALYFCASSGGPGTTYEQYFGPGTRLTVT.

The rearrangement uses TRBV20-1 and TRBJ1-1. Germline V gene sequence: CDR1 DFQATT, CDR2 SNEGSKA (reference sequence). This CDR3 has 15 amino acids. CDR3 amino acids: CSAISAHTSNTEAFF.

This chain's CDR3 is CASRTRSDGDTQYF. The chain links TRBV5-4 to TRBJ2-3. Germline V gives CDR1 SGHNT, CDR2 YYREEE (reference sequence). CDR3 size: 14 residues.

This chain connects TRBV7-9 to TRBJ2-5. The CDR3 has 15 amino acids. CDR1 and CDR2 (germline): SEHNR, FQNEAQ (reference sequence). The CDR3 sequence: CASSLEGRYWETQYF.

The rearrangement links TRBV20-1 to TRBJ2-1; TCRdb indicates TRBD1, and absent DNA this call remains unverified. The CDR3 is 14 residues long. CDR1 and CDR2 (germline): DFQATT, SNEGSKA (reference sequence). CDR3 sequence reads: CSASKGGAYGEQFF.

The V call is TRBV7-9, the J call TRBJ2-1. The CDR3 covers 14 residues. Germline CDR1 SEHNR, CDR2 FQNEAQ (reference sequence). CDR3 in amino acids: CASSLDPTNNEQFF.

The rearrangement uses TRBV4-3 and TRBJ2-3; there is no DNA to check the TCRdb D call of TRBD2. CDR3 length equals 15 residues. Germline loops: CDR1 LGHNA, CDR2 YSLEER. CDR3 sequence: CASSQDLGSRDTQYF.

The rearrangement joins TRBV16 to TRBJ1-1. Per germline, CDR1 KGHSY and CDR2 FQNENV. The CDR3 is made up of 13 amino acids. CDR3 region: CASSQFYDTEAFF.

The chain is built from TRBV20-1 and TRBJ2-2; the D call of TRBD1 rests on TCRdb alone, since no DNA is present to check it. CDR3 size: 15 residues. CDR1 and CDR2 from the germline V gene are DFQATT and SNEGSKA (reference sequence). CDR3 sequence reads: CSARDMGASPGELFF.

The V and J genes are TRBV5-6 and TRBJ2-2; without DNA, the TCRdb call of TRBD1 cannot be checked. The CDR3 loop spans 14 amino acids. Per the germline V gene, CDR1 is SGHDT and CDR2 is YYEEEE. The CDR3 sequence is CASSLTGPPGELFF.

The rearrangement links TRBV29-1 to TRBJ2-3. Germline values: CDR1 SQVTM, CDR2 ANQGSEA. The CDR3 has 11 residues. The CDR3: CSVVGLGTQYF.

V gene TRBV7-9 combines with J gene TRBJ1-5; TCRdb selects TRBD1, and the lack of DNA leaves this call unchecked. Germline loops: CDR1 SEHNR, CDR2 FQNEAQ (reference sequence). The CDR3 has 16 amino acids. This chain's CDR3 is CASSSSDRGGHQPQHF.

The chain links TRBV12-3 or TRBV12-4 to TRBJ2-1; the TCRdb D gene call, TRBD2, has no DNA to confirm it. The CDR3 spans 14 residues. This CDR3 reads CASRGLAGPNEQFF.

CDR3: CASSLGAARMRAQHF. The chain links TRBV12-3 or TRBV12-4 to TRBJ1-5; TCRdb returns TRBD1, unconfirmable since there is no DNA. This CDR3 is 15 amino acids long.

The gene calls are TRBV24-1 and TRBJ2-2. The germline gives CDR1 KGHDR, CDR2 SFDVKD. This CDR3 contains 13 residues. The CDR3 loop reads CATSELLAGELFF.

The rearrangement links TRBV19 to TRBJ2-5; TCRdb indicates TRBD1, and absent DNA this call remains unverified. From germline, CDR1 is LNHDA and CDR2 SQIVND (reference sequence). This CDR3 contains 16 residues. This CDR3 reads CASSYTPGPGQETQYF.

The CDR3 protein is CASSLAHRGRNNEQFF. This sequence joins TRBV7-8 and TRBJ2-1; TCRdb designates TRBD1, a call that cannot be tested without DNA. In germline, CDR1 is SGHVS, CDR2 FQNEAQ. This CDR3 is 16 amino acids long.

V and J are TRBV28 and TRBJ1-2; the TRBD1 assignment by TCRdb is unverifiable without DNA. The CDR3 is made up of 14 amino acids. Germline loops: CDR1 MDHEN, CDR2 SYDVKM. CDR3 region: CASSLQGALYGYTF.